Given below is one T cell receptor beta chain in context. Its antigen is unknown. These data are taken from a study of graft-versus-host responses after intestinal transplantation. Study summary: Each recipient received a multivisceral, liver-intestinal, or isolated intestinal graft. Induction using anti-thymocyte globulin, followed by tacrolimus and steroids for roughly 3 years, was given to all recipients. Overall study findings and caveats: GvH clones were found in recipient marrow; some appeared first in ileum or blood. Circulating GvH clone levels at their peak were associated with HvG declines (early post-transplant).

The V gene end was trimmed by 4 bases and the J gene end by 5 bases; junction bases not matched to a gene: 10. This CDR3 spans 15 amino acids. Germline CDR1 and CDR2: SGDLS and YYNGEE. The table came from immunoSEQ multiplex PCR; TCRdb's copy has only in-frame clones and leaves some out. The table has 80,000 to 100,000 clones, roughly 88% seen once. Sequences were derived from unstimulated CD4+ T cells sorted from spleen or lymph node cells, sampled before intestinal transplant. The chain recombines TRBV9 with TRBJ1-2; 8 bases are a match to TRBD1. The sequence was obtained from a human donor who received an intestinal transplant. The CDR3 region has the DNA TGTGCCAGCAGCCCCCGGGCAGGGGGCTCGTATGGCTACACCTTC. Its translation: CASSPRAGGSYGYTF.